The 30 T cell receptor beta chains reported below all come from one sample, sequenced in a study of a mutant IDH1 vaccine in newly diagnosed glioma. TCRdb's copy holds only in-frame clones and misses some; the assay was immunoSEQ multiplex PCR. Counted here are 40,000 to 45,000 clones, 81% occurring once; the ten biggest clones make up roughly 4.5%. Their cognate antigens are unknown. Time point indicated: week 35, safety follow-up. All doses held 300 ug of mutant IDH1 20-mer peptide, with topical imiquimod. Material: PBMCs, obtained from a glioma patient whose treatment included an IDH1 peptide vaccine. The source of these receptors is a middle-aged woman with glioma. Some clones in this sample may be carry-over from other donors' samples.

The chain has TRBV9 and TRBJ1-2; D gene uncertain. Trimming removed 2 bases from V and 5 bases from J, with 16 bases in between. The CDR3 is made up of 15 amino acids. Per germline, CDR1 SGDLS and CDR2 YYNGEE. The CDR3 nucleotides are TGTGCCAGCAGCGTTCTAGGCGCAGGTGGTTATGGCTACACCTTC. Translating gives CASSVLGAGGYGYTF.

The chain has TRBV2 and TRBJ1-2; unclear D gene. Germline CDR1 SNHLY, CDR2 FYNNEI. The CDR3 has 13 amino acids. V was pared by 7 bases and J by 5 bases, with 14 bases between. CDR3 nucleotides: TGTGCCAGCACCCCACGGGCGGTATATGGCTACACCTTC. Encoded protein: CASTPRAVYGYTF.

This rearrangement joins TRBV10-3 to TRBJ1-3; TRBD1 matches at 7 bases. CDR1 is ENHRY, CDR2 SYGVKD, per germline. Unmatched junction bases numbered 8, after V lost 11 bases and J lost 1 base. CDR3 length equals 14 residues. CDR3 sequence (DNA): TGTGCCGTCTCGACAGGGAGTTCTGGAAACACCATATATTTT. As protein: CAVSTGSSGNTIYF.

V gene TRBV28 combines with J gene TRBJ2-3; D is possibly TRBD1 (6 bases). This CDR3 comprises 14 residues. In germline, CDR1 is MDHEN, CDR2 SYDVKM. V was pared by 5 bases and J by 0 bases, with 9 bases between. The CDR3 DNA follows: TGTGCCAGCAGTCCCAGGGGAAGCACAGATACGCAGTATTTT. Its protein product is CASSPRGSTDTQYF.

The rearrangement joins TRBV4-2 to TRBJ2-7; D perhaps matches TRBD2 (5 bases). The CDR3 is made up of 14 amino acids. V shed 0 bases and J shed 5 bases, with 11 bases lying between them. CDR1 is LGHNA, CDR2 YNFKEQ, per germline. CDR3 residues: CASSQDGGSDEQYF. DNA of the CDR3: TGTGCCAGCAGCCAAGATGGTGGGAGCGACGAGCAGTACTTC.

This chain uses TRBV14 with TRBJ2-4; TRBD1 is a possible D gene (6 bases). The V end was cut by 5 bases, the J end by 3 bases, with 11 bases between. The germline V gene encodes CDR1 SGHDN and CDR2 FVKESK. The CDR3 covers 14 residues. The CDR3 sequence: CASSLQGGKNIQYF. The CDR3 DNA sequence: TGTGCCAGCAGCTTACAGGGCGGCAAAAACATTCAGTACTTC.

The V gene is TRBV7-9, the J gene TRBJ2-7; D is perhaps TRBD1 (6 bases). With 5 bases removed from V and 3 bases from J, the gap between germline ends came to 17 bases. Germline CDR1 and CDR2: SEHNR and FQNEAQ (reference sequence). CDR3 length equals 15 residues. The CDR3, as DNA: TGTGCCAGCAGCAAAAGACAGGCCACGGTCTACGAGCAGTACTTC. The encoded protein is CASSKRQATVYEQYF.

The chain uses TRBV25-1 and TRBJ1-5, with 7 bases aligning to TRBD1. Germline V gene sequence: CDR1 MGHDK, CDR2 SYGVNS. Trimming removed 3 bases from V and 6 bases from J; junction bases left unmatched: 5. This CDR3 has 14 residues. CDR3 DNA: TGTGCCAGCAGTGAGACAGGGTTCGGTCAGCCCCAGCATTTT. Protein: CASSETGFGQPQHF.

This rearrangement joins TRBV6-5 to TRBJ2-3, with a tentative D call TRBD2 (6 bases). The CDR3 loop spans 13 amino acids. V lost 8 bases and J 5 bases, leaving 14 bases between the germline ends. Germline V lookup: CDR1 MNHEY, CDR2 SVGAGI. The chain's CDR3 is CASRESPEDTQYF. Here the CDR3 DNA reads TGTGCCAGCCGGGAGTCCCCCGAAGATACGCAGTATTTT.

This clone was counted once. J is TRBJ2-7 and V is TRBV27; D could derive from TRBD1 or TRBD2 (5 bases each). In germline, CDR1 is MNHEY, CDR2 SMNVEV (reference sequence). V lost 5 bases to trimming and J lost 0 bases, with 14 bases between them. The CDR3 consists of 15 residues. The CDR3 loop is CASSRGHTLSYEQYF. CDR3 sequence (DNA): TGTGCCAGCAGTCGGGGCCACACACTCTCCTACGAGCAGTACTTC.

The chain links TRBV19 to TRBJ1-2; D possibly corresponds to TRBD1 (5 bases). CDR3 size: 16 residues. Germline V lookup: CDR1 LNHDA, CDR2 SQIVND (reference sequence). Trimming stripped 6 bases from V and 4 bases from J, with 21 bases between. DNA of the CDR3: TGTGCCAGTAGCCGGCGGGGGGGAGGCGACAGCTATGGCTACACCTTC. This codes for CASSRRGGGDSYGYTF.

The chain carries TRBV6-6 and TRBJ2-7; 7 bases align to TRBD1. The ends lost 6 bases at V and 7 bases at J; junction bases unmatched: 12. CDR3 length: 14 residues. CDR1 MNHNY and CDR2 SVGAGI come from the germline V gene (reference sequence). DNA of the CDR3: TGTGCCAGCAGCCTCGACAGGGAAATTGATGAGCAGTACTTC. The encoded protein is CASSLDREIDEQYF.

This clone was detected once. The chain employs TRBV5-6 and TRBJ2-7, with D perhaps TRBD2 (5 bases). The CDR3 is 13 amino acids. From germline, CDR1 is SGHDT and CDR2 YYEEEE. Deletions cut 4 bases from V and 2 bases from J, with 10 bases between. The chain's CDR3 is CASSTGITYEQYF. CDR3 DNA: TGTGCCAGCAGCACGGGAATTACCTACGAGCAGTACTTC.

The chain has TRBV4-1 and TRBJ1-2; D perhaps matches TRBD1 (5 bases). This CDR3 spans 13 amino acids. V dropped 0 bases and J dropped 7 bases, with 9 bases sitting between them. Germline assignment: CDR1 MGHRA and CDR2 YSYEKL. The CDR3 DNA sequence: TGCGCCAGCAGCCAAGAGGGACTTTTTGGCTACACCTTC. Protein product: CASSQEGLFGYTF.

This clone appeared a few times. The V call is TRBV9, the J call TRBJ1-6, with 9 positions matching TRBD1. From germline, CDR1 is SGDLS and CDR2 YYNGEE. This CDR3 has 14 residues. With V trimmed by 2 bases and J by 10 bases, 4 bases remained unmatched. Written as DNA, the CDR3 is TGTGCCAGCAGCGTCCTGACAGGGGGATCACCCCTCCACTTT. Its protein product is CASSVLTGGSPLHF.

This rearrangement joins TRBV15 to TRBJ2-7, with 10 bases fitting TRBD1. The CDR3 sequence is 15 residues long. The germline V gene encodes CDR1 LNHNV and CDR2 YYDKDF (reference sequence). With 6 bases clipped from V and 5 bases from J, the junction kept 10 bases outside the gene matches. CDR3 residues: CATSYSGTGEDEQYF. DNA for the CDR3: TGTGCCACCAGTTACTCCGGGACAGGGGAAGACGAGCAGTACTTC.

CDR3 sequence (DNA): TGTGCCAGTAGTTTGCAGGGAGCCACCGGGGAGCTGTTTTTT. This translates into CASSLQGATGELFF. This chain uses TRBV19 with TRBJ2-2; D assignment may be TRBD1 or TRBD2 (5 bases each). V was clipped by 5 bases and J by 4 bases, with 11 bases between them. From germline, CDR1 is LNHDA and CDR2 SQIVND (reference sequence). The CDR3 is made up of 14 amino acids. Full variable domain (missing parts from reference TRBV19 and TRBJ2-2): DGGITQSPKYLFRKEGQNVTLSCEQNLNHDAMYWYRQDPGQGLRLIYYSQIVNDFQKGDIAEGYSVSREKKESFPLTVTSAQKNPTAFYLCASSLQGATGELFFGEGSRLTVL.

The chain is built from TRBV6-1 and TRBJ2-7, with D unresolved. Trimming removed 0 bases from V and 2 bases from J, with 8 bases in between. Germline values: CDR1 MNHNS, CDR2 SASEGT. The CDR3 consists of 14 residues. The CDR3 sequence is CASSEASGPYEQYF. The CDR3 bases are TGTGCCAGCAGTGAAGCCTCTGGACCCTACGAGCAGTACTTC.

This rearrangement joins TRBV5-4 to TRBJ1-1, with D hard to call. CDR3 size: 12 residues. Germline assignment: CDR1 SGHNT and CDR2 YYREEE (reference sequence). Trimming removed 4 bases at V and 1 base at J, with 5 bases between. CDR3 sequence: CASSLWNTEAFF. CDR3 bases: TGTGCCAGCAGCCTGTGGAACACTGAAGCTTTCTTT.

The chain recombines TRBV4-1 with TRBJ2-5; D is perhaps TRBD1 (5 bases). This CDR3 contains 15 residues. CDR1 is MGHRA and CDR2 is YSYEKL in the germline V gene. V was trimmed by 6 bases and J by 4 bases, leaving 18 bases between them. The CDR3 DNA sequence: TGCGCCAGCAGTTTGATCAGGGTCCCTTCAGAGACCCAGTACTTC. Residues: CASSLIRVPSETQYF.

The rearrangement joins TRBV19 to TRBJ1-1; no clear D. V was shortened by 10 bases and J by 1 base, with 10 bases between the two germline ends. There are 12 residues in the CDR3. CDR1 LNHDA and CDR2 SQIVND come from the germline V gene (reference sequence). The CDR3 spells CATQLGNTEAFF. The CDR3 DNA sequence: TGTGCCACCCAGCTTGGGAACACTGAAGCTTTCTTT.

This clone was observed a handful of times. The chain joins TRBV7-9 to TRBJ1-1; D is perhaps TRBD1 (5 bases). Trimming stripped 1 base from V and 2 bases from J, with 11 bases between. Germline V gives CDR1 SEHNR, CDR2 FQNEAQ (reference sequence). The CDR3 spans 15 residues. This CDR3 reads CASSLVIGTNTEAFF. For the CDR3, the DNA is TGTGCCAGCAGCTTAGTAATAGGGACTAACACTGAAGCTTTCTTT.

V and J are TRBV7-2 and TRBJ2-7; D gene ambiguous. The V end was cut by 5 bases, the J end by 0 bases, with 5 bases between. This CDR3 comprises 12 residues. Per germline, CDR1 SGHTA and CDR2 FQGNSA. The chain's CDR3 is CASSGVSYEQYF. CDR3 DNA: TGTGCCAGCAGCGGCGTCTCCTACGAGCAGTACTTC.

CDR3 protein: CASLGGAATEAFF. As DNA, the CDR3 is TGTGCCAGCTTAGGGGGCGCCGCGACCGAAGCTTTCTTT. The chain has TRBV18 and TRBJ1-1, with TRBD1 identical over 7 bases. The CDR3 has 13 residues. J gave up 8 bases and V 7 bases, and 10 bases lay outside the gene matches. Germline lookup yields CDR1 KGHSH and CDR2 LQKENI.

This chain links TRBV4-3 with TRBJ2-5; tentatively, D is TRBD1 (8 bases). The germline V gene encodes CDR1 LGHNA and CDR2 YSLEER. The V end was cut by 1 base, the J end by 4 bases, with 19 bases between. CDR3 size: 17 residues. CDR3 amino acids: CASSQGRTGRAGETQYF. For the CDR3, the DNA is TGCGCCAGCAGCCAAGGACGGACAGGGAGGGCTGGAGAGACCCAGTACTTC.

The rearrangement joins TRBV4-2 to TRBJ2-3; D is perhaps TRBD1 or TRBD2 (5 bases each). Germline values: CDR1 LGHNA, CDR2 YNFKEQ. The V end lost 4 bases, the J end lost 2 bases, and 10 bases lay between the germline ends. The CDR3 covers 14 residues. CDR3 sequence reads: CASSRWGYTDTQYF. Written as DNA, the CDR3 is TGTGCCAGCAGCCGGTGGGGGTACACAGATACGCAGTATTTT.

The V call is TRBV5-6, the J call TRBJ2-7; unclear D gene. This CDR3 is 12 amino acids long. Germline V gene lookup returns CDR1 SGHDT and CDR2 YYEEEE. V shed 0 bases and J shed 6 bases, with 7 bases lying between them. As DNA, the CDR3 is TGTGCCAGCAGCTTGGGAAGGGCCGAGCAGTACTTC. This codes for CASSLGRAEQYF.

V and J are TRBV18 and TRBJ1-2; tentatively, D is TRBD1 (5 bases). The CDR3 length is 13 residues. With 5 bases removed from V and 7 bases from J, the gap between germline ends came to 14 bases. The germline CDR1 and CDR2 sequences are KGHSH and LQKENI. CDR3 bases: TGTGCCAGCTCATCCGGTCAGGGTTTTGGCTACACCTTC. This sequence encodes CASSSGQGFGYTF.

The chain combines TRBV5-6 with TRBJ2-7; D is perhaps TRBD2 (6 bases). Deletions cut 4 bases from V and 2 bases from J, with 13 bases between. CDR3 length: 14 residues. Germline V lookup: CDR1 SGHDT, CDR2 YYEEEE. CDR3 DNA: TGTGCCAGCAGCCCTGGGACTCTTCCCTACGAGCAGTACTTC. Amino acid sequence: CASSPGTLPYEQYF.

The table lists this clone with a few counts. V is TRBV7-8 and J is TRBJ1-1; 7 positions agree with TRBD1. J gave up 1 base and V 5 bases, and 4 bases lay outside the gene matches. Per germline, CDR1 SGHVS and CDR2 FQNEAQ. CDR3 size: 14 residues. The CDR3 bases are TGTGCCAGCAGCCGGGACAGAAAGAACACTGAAGCTTTCTTT. It codes for CASSRDRKNTEAFF.